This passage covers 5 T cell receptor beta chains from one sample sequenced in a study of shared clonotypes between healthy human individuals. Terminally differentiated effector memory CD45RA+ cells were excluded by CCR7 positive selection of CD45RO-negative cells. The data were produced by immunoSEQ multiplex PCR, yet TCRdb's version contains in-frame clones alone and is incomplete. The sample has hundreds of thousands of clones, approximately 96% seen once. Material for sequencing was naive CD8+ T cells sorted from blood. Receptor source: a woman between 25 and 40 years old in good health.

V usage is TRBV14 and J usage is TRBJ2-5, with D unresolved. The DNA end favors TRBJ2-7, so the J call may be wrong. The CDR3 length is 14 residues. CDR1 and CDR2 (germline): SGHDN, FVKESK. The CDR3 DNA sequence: TGTGCCAGCAGCCAAGGGTCTAGTCCCTACGAGCAGTACTTC. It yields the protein CASSQGSSPYEQYF.

CDR3 loop: CASSKGDRVFEQFF. CDR3 bases: TGTGCCAGTAGTAAAGGGGACAGGGTTTTTGAGCAGTTCTTC. The chain couples TRBV19 to TRBJ2-1, with TRBD1 identical over 9 bases. The CDR3 extends over 14 amino acids. The V gene's germline CDR1 is LNHDA and CDR2 SQIVND (reference sequence). V shed 4 bases, J shed 9 bases, and the junction held 7 bases outside the gene matches.

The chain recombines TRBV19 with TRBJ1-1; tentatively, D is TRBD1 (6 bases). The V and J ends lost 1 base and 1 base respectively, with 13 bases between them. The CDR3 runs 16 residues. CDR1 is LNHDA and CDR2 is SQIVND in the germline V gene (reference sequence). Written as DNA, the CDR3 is TGTGCCAGTAGTATAGCGGCAGGACAGCCGAACACTGAAGCTTTCTTT. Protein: CASSIAAGQPNTEAFF.

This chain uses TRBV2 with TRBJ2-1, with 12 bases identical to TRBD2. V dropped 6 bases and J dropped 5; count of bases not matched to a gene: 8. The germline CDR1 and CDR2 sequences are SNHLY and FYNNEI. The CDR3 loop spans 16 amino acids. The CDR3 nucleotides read TGTGCCAGCAGGCCTCTAGCGGGAGGGACAGACAATGAGCAGTTCTTC. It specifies CASRPLAGGTDNEQFF.

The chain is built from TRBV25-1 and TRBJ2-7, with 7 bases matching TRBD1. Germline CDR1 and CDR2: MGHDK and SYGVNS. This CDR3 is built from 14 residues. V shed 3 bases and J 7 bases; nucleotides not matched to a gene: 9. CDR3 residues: CASSESGGPGEQYF. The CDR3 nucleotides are TGTGCCAGCAGTGAGTCAGGGGGTCCAGGTGAGCAGTACTTC.